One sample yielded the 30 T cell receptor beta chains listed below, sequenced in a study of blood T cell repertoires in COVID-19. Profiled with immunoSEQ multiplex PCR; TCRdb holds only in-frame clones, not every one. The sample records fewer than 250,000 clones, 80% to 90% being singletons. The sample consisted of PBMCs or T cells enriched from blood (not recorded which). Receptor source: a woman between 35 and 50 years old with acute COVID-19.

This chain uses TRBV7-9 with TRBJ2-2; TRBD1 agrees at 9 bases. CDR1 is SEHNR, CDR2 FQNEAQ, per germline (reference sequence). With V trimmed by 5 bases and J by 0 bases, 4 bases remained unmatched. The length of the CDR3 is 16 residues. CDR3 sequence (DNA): TGTGCCAGCAGCCGACAGGGGGGGACGAACACCGGGGAGCTGTTTTTT. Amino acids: CASSRQGGTNTGELFF.

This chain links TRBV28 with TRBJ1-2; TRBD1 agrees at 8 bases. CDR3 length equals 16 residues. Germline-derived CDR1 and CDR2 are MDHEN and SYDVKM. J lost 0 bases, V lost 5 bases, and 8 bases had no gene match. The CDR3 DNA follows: TGTGCCAGCAGTACATCAGGGGGCTTCCCTAACTATGGCTACACCTTC. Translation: CASSTSGGFPNYGYTF.

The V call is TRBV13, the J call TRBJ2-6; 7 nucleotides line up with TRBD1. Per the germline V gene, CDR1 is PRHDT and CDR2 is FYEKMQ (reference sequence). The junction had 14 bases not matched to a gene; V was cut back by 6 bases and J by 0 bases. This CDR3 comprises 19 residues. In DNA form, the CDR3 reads TGTGCCAGCAGTGTGACCTGGGACAGCGTTTCCTCTGGGGCCAACGTCCTGACTTTC. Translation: CASSVTWDSVSSGANVLTF.

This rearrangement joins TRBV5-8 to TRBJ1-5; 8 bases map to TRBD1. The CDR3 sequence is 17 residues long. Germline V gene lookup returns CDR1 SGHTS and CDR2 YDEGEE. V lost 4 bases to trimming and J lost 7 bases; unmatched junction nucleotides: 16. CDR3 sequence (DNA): TGTGCCAGCAGCCTCAACCAGGGGGCGCTTCGGGGGCAGCCCCAGCATTTT. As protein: CASSLNQGALRGQPQHF.

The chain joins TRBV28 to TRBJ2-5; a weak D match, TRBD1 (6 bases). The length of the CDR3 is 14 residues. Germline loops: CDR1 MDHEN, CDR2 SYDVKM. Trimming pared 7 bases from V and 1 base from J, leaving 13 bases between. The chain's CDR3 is CASTIGTLQETQYF. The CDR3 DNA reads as TGTGCCAGCACCATTGGGACACTCCAAGAGACCCAGTACTTC.

CDR3 sequence reads: CASSPSGPLRNEQFF. CDR3 in DNA: TGCGCCAGCAGCCCTAGCGGTCCCCTCCGCAATGAGCAGTTCTTC. The V and J genes are TRBV4-1 and TRBJ2-1, with 7 bases matching TRBD2. Per the germline V gene, CDR1 is MGHRA and CDR2 is YSYEKL. With 4 bases clipped from V and 6 bases from J, the junction kept 9 bases outside the gene matches. The CDR3 runs 15 residues.

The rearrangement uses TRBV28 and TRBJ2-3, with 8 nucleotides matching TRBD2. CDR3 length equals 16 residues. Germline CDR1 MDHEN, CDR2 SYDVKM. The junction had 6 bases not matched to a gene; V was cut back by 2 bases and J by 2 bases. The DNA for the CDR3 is TGTGCCAGCAGTTTAGGGGTAGCGGGACCCACAGATACGCAGTATTTT. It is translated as CASSLGVAGPTDTQYF.

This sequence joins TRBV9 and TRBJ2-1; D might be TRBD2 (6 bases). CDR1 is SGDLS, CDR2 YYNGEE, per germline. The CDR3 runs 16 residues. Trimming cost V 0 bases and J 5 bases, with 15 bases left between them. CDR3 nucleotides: TGTGCCAGCAGCGTAGCCGGGACTCAACATAACAATGAGCAGTTCTTC. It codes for CASSVAGTQHNNEQFF.

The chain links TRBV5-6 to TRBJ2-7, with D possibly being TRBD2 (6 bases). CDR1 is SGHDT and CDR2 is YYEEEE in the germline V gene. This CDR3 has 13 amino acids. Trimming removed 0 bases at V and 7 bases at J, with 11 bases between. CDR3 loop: CASSLARRGEQYF. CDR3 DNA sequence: TGTGCCAGCAGCTTGGCCCGGAGGGGAGAGCAGTACTTC.

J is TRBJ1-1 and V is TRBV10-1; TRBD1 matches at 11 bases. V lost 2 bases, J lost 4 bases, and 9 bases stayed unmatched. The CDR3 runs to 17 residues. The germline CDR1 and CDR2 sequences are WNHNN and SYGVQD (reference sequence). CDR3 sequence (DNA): TGCGCCAGCAGTGAGGCTAGGGACAGGGGGAAGGGCACTGAAGCTTTCTTT. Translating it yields CASSEARDRGKGTEAFF.

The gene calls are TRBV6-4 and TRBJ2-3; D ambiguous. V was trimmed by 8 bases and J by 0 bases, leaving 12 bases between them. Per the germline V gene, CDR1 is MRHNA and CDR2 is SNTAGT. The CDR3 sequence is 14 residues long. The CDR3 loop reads CASAPELSTDTQYF. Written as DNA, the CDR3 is TGTGCCAGCGCCCCGGAGCTAAGCACAGATACGCAGTATTTT.

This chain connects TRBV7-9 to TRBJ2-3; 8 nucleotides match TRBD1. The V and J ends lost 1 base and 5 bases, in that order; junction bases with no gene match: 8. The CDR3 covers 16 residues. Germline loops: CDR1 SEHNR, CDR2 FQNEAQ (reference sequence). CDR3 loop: CASSLVVGQGKDTQYF. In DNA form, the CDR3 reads TGTGCCAGCAGCTTAGTAGTAGGACAGGGAAAAGATACGCAGTATTTT.

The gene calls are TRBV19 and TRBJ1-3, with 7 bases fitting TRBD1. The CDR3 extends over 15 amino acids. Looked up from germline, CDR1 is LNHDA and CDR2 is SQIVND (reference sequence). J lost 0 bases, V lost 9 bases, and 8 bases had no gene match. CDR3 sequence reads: CASQTGSLSGNTIYF. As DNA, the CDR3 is TGTGCCAGCCAGACAGGGTCTCTCTCTGGAAACACCATATATTTT.

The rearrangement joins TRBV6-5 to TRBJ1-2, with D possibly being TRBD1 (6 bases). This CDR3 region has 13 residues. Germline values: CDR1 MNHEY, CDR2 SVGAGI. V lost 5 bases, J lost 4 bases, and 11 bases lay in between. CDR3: CASSPTGTYGYTF. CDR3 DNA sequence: TGTGCCAGCAGTCCTACAGGGACCTATGGCTACACCTTC.

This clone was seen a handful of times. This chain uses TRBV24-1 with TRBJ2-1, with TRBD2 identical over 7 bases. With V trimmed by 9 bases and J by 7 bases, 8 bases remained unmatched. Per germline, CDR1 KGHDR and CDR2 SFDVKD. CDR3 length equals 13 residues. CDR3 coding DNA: TGTGCCACCGGGATAGCGGGCAGGAATGAGCAGTTCTTC. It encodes CATGIAGRNEQFF.

CDR3 nucleotides: TGTGCCAGCAGTTTGATCCGGGGTGGCTACACCTTC. The encoded protein is CASSLIRGGYTF. This chain links TRBV12-3 or TRBV12-4 with TRBJ1-2; D not certain. The CDR3 is made up of 12 amino acids. The V end was cut by 3 bases, the J end by 7 bases, with 9 bases between.

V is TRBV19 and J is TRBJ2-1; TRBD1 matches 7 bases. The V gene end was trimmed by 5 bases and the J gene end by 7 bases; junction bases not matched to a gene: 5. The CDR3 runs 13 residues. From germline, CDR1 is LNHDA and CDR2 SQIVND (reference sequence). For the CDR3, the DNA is TGTGCCAGTAGTCGGACAGGTAGAAATGAGCAGTTCTTC. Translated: CASSRTGRNEQFF.

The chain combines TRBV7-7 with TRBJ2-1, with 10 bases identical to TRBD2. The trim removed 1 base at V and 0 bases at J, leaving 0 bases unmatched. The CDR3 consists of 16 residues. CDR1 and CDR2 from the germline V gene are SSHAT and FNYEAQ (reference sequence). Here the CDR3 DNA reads TGTGCCAGCAGCTTAGGACTAGCGGGCTCCTACAATGAGCAGTTCTTC. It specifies CASSLGLAGSYNEQFF.

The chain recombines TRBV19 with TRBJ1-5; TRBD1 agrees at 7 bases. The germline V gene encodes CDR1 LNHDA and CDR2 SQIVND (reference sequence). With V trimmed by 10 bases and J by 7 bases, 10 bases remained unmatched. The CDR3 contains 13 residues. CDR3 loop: CATSQGGEQPQHF. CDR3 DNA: TGTGCCACCTCCCAAGGGGGCGAGCAGCCCCAGCATTTT. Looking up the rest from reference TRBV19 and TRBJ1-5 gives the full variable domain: DGGITQSPKYLFRKEGQNVTLSCEQNLNHDAMYWYRQDPGQGLRLIYYSQIVNDFQKGDIAEGYSVSREKKESFPLTVTSAQKNPTAFYLCATSQGGEQPQHFGDGTRLSIL.

The CDR3 region is CASSSDRDSYNEQFF. In DNA, the CDR3 is TGTGCCAGCAGCTCTGACAGGGACAGTTACAATGAGCAGTTCTTC. The gene calls are TRBV5-6 and TRBJ2-1; 7 bases match TRBD1. The germline gives CDR1 SGHDT, CDR2 YYEEEE. This CDR3 region has 15 residues. Trimming removed 3 bases from V and 4 bases from J; junction bases left unmatched: 7. Together with reference TRBV5-6 and TRBJ2-1, the CDR3 gives the full variable domain: DAGVTQSPTHLIKTRGQQVTLRCSPKSGHDTVSWYQQALGQGPQFIFQYYEEEERQRGNFPDRFSGHQFPNYSSELNVNALLLGDSALYLCASSSDRDSYNEQFFGPGTRLTVL.

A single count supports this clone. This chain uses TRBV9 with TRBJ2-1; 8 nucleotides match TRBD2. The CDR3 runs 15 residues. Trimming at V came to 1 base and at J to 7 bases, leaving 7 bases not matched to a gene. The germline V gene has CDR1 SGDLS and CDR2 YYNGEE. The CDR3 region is CASSVQAGVENEQFF. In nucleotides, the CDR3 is TGTGCCAGCAGCGTACAAGCGGGAGTTGAGAATGAGCAGTTCTTC. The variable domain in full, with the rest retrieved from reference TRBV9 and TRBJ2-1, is DSGVTQTPKHLITATGQRVTLRCSPRSGDLSVYWYQQSLDQGLQFLIQYYNGEERAKGNILERFSAQQFPDLHSELNLSSLELGDSALYFCASSVQAGVENEQFFGPGTRLTVL.

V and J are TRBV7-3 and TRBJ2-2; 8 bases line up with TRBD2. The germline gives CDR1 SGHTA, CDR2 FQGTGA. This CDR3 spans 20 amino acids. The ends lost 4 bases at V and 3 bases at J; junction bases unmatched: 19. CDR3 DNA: TGTGCCAGCAGCTCACCCCGGCGGCGGGAGGAGGATAGCGACACCGGGGAGCTGTTTTTT. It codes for CASSSPRRREEDSDTGELFF.

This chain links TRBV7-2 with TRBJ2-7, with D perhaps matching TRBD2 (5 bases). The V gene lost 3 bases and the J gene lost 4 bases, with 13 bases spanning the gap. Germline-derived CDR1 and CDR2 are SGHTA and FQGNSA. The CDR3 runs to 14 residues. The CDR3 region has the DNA TGTGCCAGCAGCTTGACCGGGGTCGTTTACGAGCAGTACTTC. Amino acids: CASSLTGVVYEQYF.

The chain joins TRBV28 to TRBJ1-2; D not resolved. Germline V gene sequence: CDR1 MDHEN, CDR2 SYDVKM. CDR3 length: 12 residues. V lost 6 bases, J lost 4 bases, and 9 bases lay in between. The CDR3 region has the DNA TGTGCCAGCAGCCGCGGACTCTATGGCTACACCTTC. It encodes CASSRGLYGYTF.

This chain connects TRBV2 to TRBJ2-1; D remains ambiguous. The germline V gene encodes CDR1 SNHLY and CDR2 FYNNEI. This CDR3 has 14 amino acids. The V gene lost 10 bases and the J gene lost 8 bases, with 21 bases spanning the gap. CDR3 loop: CATNSEPRPDEQFF. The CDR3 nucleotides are TGTGCCACCAATTCGGAGCCAAGGCCGGATGAGCAGTTCTTC.

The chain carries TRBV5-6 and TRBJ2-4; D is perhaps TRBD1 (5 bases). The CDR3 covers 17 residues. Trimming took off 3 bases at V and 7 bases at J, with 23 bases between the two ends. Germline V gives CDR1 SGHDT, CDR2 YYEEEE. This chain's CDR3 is CASSSRTRSEVRNIQYF. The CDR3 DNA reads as TGTGCCAGCAGCTCTCGGACACGTTCAGAGGTTCGGAACATTCAGTACTTC.

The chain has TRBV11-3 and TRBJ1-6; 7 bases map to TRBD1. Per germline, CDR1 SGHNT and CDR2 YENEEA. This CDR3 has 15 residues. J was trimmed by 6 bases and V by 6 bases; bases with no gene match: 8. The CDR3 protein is CASSYRTGGNSPLHF. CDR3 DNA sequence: TGTGCCAGCAGTTACAGGACAGGCGGTAATTCACCCCTCCACTTT.

CDR3 bases: TGTGCCAGCAGCAAACAGGCCAAAAACATTCAGTACTTC. This translates into CASSKQAKNIQYF. This chain joins TRBV21-1 and TRBJ2-4; no check of the table's D call, TRBD1, against the DNA was made. TRBV21-1 is a listed pseudogene. The CDR3 sequence is 13 residues long.

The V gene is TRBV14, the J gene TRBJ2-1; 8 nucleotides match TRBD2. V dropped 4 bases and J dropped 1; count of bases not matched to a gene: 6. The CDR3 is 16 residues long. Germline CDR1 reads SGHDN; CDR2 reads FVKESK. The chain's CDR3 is CASSPYLAGSYNEQFF. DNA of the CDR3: TGTGCCAGCAGCCCTTACTTAGCGGGATCCTACAATGAGCAGTTCTTC.

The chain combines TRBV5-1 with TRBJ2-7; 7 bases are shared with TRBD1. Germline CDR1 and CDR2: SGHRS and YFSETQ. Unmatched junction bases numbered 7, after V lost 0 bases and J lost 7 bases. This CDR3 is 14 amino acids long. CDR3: CASSLGDRAWEQYF. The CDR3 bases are TGCGCCAGCAGCTTGGGAGACAGGGCTTGGGAGCAGTACTTC.